The 32 T cell receptor beta chains given below trace back to one sample, sequenced in a study of blood T cell repertoires in COVID-19. Generated by immunoSEQ multiplex PCR, the TCRdb table keeps only in-frame clones and is missing some. The sample gives approximately 120,000 clones, around four fifths of which show up once; approximately 5.8% is in the top ten. Sample: peripheral blood. These receptors all come from a man at least 80 years old with active or convalescent COVID-19.

V and J are TRBV6-5 and TRBJ1-3; unclear D gene. V was pared by 0 bases and J by 1 base, with 10 bases between. There are 16 residues in the CDR3. Germline CDR1 is MNHEY and CDR2 is SVGAGI. The CDR3 DNA is TGTGCCAGCAGTTACTCGTCAGCGCCTTCTGGAAACACCATATATTTT. Protein product: CASSYSSAPSGNTIYF.

The V and J genes are TRBV28 and TRBJ1-1; weak D call: TRBD1 (6 bases). This CDR3 has 15 amino acids. V lost 1 base to trimming and J lost 0 bases, with 9 bases between them. Germline assignment: CDR1 MDHEN and CDR2 SYDVKM. This chain's CDR3 is CASSLSTGMNTEAFF. The CDR3, as DNA: TGTGCCAGCAGTTTATCGACAGGAATGAACACTGAAGCTTTCTTT.

V is TRBV7-3 and J is TRBJ2-7; 9 nucleotides match TRBD1. The CDR3 contains 15 residues. Looked up from germline, CDR1 is SGHTA and CDR2 is FQGTGA. J gave up 3 bases and V 5 bases, and 8 bases lay outside the gene matches. CDR3 in amino acids: CASSLTPGQGYEQYF. CDR3 sequence (DNA): TGTGCCAGCAGCCTGACCCCGGGACAGGGCTACGAGCAGTACTTC.

The rearrangement uses TRBV7-2 and TRBJ1-2; 10 bases map to TRBD1. The ends lost 5 bases at V and 8 bases at J; junction bases unmatched: 8. The CDR3 covers 14 residues. Germline assignment: CDR1 SGHTA and CDR2 FQGNSA. The CDR3 nucleotides are TGTGCCAGCAGCCCCCGGGACAGGGGTTTGGGCTACACCTTC. Residues: CASSPRDRGLGYTF.

This chain connects TRBV29-1 to TRBJ1-2; 9 positions match TRBD1. This CDR3 has 14 residues. CDR1 SQVTM and CDR2 ANQGSEA come from the germline V gene. V lost 4 bases, J lost 4 bases, and 7 bases stayed unmatched. CDR3 DNA: TGCAGCGTTGTCCCGACAGGGGGAGGCTATGGCTACACCTTC. It is translated as CSVVPTGGGYGYTF.

This clone was counted a single time. CDR3 coding DNA: TGCGCCAGCAGCCCGCGCCTAGCGGGGGGGAGAAATGAGCAGTTCTTC. Its protein is CASSPRLAGGRNEQFF. The chain combines TRBV5-1 with TRBJ2-1; 12 bases are a match to TRBD2. V lost 4 bases and J lost 7; bases outside the gene matches: 9. Germline assignment: CDR1 SGHRS and CDR2 YFSETQ. This CDR3 comprises 16 residues.

The rearrangement uses TRBV20-1 and TRBJ2-2; tentative D call: TRBD2 (6 bases). This CDR3 is 13 amino acids long. V gave up 3 bases and J gave up 5 bases, with 10 bases separating them. The V gene's germline CDR1 is DFQATT and CDR2 SNEGSKA (reference sequence). The CDR3 bases are TGCAGTGCTAGTGGTGGGAGGACCGGGGAGCTGTTTTTT. Translated: CSASGGRTGELFF.

The J gene is TRBJ2-7, the V gene TRBV28, with 7 bases matching TRBD2. The CDR3 runs to 14 residues. Germline V gene sequence: CDR1 MDHEN, CDR2 SYDVKM. After removal of 2 bases from V and 3 bases from J, the junction contained 4 bases not matched to a gene. The CDR3 DNA reads TGTGCCAGCAGTTTAAAAGGGACTATCTACGAGCAGTACTTC. Encoded protein: CASSLKGTIYEQYF.

The chain uses TRBV14 and TRBJ1-2, with D maybe TRBD1 (5 bases). Trimming shortened V by 4 bases and J by 4 bases, and 19 bases separated the two germline ends. Per germline, CDR1 SGHDN and CDR2 FVKESK. The CDR3 sequence is 16 residues long. CDR3 sequence reads: CASSPSGAAEIYGYTF. The CDR3, as DNA: TGTGCCAGCAGCCCTTCTGGGGCGGCAGAGATCTATGGCTACACCTTC.

This chain joins TRBV15 and TRBJ2-7; 9 bases are a match to TRBD1. This CDR3 has 14 amino acids. With 6 bases clipped from V and 6 bases from J, the junction kept 9 bases outside the gene matches. Germline CDR1 and CDR2: LNHNV and YYDKDF (reference sequence). The CDR3 DNA follows: TGTGCCACCAGTAGGGACAGGGCTCTGGGCGAGCAGTACTTC. Encoded protein: CATSRDRALGEQYF.

This clone was seen once. This sequence joins TRBV7-9 and TRBJ1-4, with D tentatively TRBD1 (6 bases). CDR3 length: 13 amino acids. Germline lookup yields CDR1 SEHNR and CDR2 FQNEAQ (reference sequence). V dropped 4 bases and J dropped 13 bases, with 16 bases sitting between them. The DNA of the CDR3 is TGTGCCAGCAGCTCCGGTTTAGGGGGAGTACTGTTTTTT. It translates to CASSSGLGGVLFF.

V and J are TRBV13 and TRBJ1-3; D is undetermined. There are 16 residues in the CDR3. Trimming removed 2 bases from V and 0 bases from J, with 11 bases in between. Germline V CDR1 and CDR2: PRHDT, FYEKMQ (reference sequence). CDR3 sequence: CASSLFYRSSGNTIYF. The CDR3 DNA is TGTGCCAGCAGCTTATTTTACCGCAGCTCTGGAAACACCATATATTTT. The full variable domain, in which reference TRBV13 and TRBJ1-3 provide the parts outside the CDR3, is AAGVIQSPRHLIKEKRETATLKCYPIPRHDTVYWYQQGPGQDPQFLISFYEKMQSDKGSIPDRFSAQQFSDYHSELNMSSLELGDSALYFCASSLFYRSSGNTIYFGEGSWLTVV.

The rearrangement uses TRBV29-1 and TRBJ1-2; unclear D gene. The CDR3 has 12 amino acids. Trimming removed 4 bases at V and 8 bases at J, with 14 bases between. CDR1 and CDR2 (germline): SQVTM, ANQGSEA. CDR3 DNA: TGCAGCGTTGCTCCCGGGGAGGAGGGCTACACCTTC. It translates to CSVAPGEEGYTF.

The chain has TRBV5-1 and TRBJ2-3; tentative D call: TRBD1 (6 bases). This CDR3 spans 14 amino acids. Germline lookup yields CDR1 SGHRS and CDR2 YFSETQ. Trimming took 4 bases from V and 5 from J, leaving 14 bases between them. The CDR3 is CASSVQGAVDTQYF. In nucleotides, the CDR3 is TGCGCCAGCAGCGTACAGGGAGCCGTAGATACGCAGTATTTT.

The V and J genes are TRBV5-5 and TRBJ2-7; 7 bases line up with TRBD2. This CDR3 has 17 amino acids. In germline, CDR1 is SGHKS, CDR2 YYEKEE (reference sequence). V trimming: 4 bases; J trimming: 6 bases; junction bases outside the gene matches: 19. The CDR3 spells CASSLWTNWGLRPEQYF. The CDR3 region has the DNA TGTGCCAGCAGCCTGTGGACTAATTGGGGACTAAGGCCCGAGCAGTACTTC.

V gene TRBV6-5 combines with J gene TRBJ1-1, with no clear D. This CDR3 is built from 11 residues. Germline CDR1 and CDR2: MNHEY and SVGAGI. V was clipped by 7 bases and J by 8 bases, with 11 bases between them. The CDR3: CASILRGEAFF. CDR3 DNA sequence: TGTGCCAGCATCCTACGGGGAGAAGCTTTCTTT.

The chain recombines TRBV9 with TRBJ1-3; D might be TRBD1 (5 bases). This CDR3 spans 14 amino acids. Trimming took 3 bases from V and 7 from J, leaving 14 bases between them. The germline V gene encodes CDR1 SGDLS and CDR2 YYNGEE. The CDR3 nucleotides are TGTGCCAGCAGCGGATTGACAGCGAGTAACACCATATATTTT. It specifies CASSGLTASNTIYF.

The V call is TRBV7-2, the J call TRBJ2-6; D is perhaps TRBD2 (6 bases). This CDR3 is 15 amino acids long. V gave up 1 base and J gave up 2 bases, with 6 bases separating them. Germline V gene lookup returns CDR1 SGHTA and CDR2 FQGNSA. The CDR3 spells CASSLGGAGANVLTF. Here the CDR3 DNA reads TGTGCCAGCAGCTTAGGGGGGGCTGGGGCCAACGTCCTGACTTTC.

The V call is TRBV7-2, the J call TRBJ1-5, with 9 nucleotides matching TRBD1. Germline CDR1 SGHTA, CDR2 FQGNSA. The CDR3 runs 16 residues. V was clipped by 6 bases and J by 0 bases; unmatched bases: 6. This CDR3 reads CASSSQGAYSNQPQHF. For the CDR3, the DNA is TGTGCCAGCAGTTCACAGGGGGCCTATAGCAATCAGCCCCAGCATTTT. The entire variable domain, with the rest obtained from reference TRBV7-2 and TRBJ1-5, is as follows: GAGVSQSPSNKVTEKGKDVELRCDPISGHTALYWYRQSLGQGLEFLIYFQGNSAPDKSGLPSDRFSAERTGGSVSTLTIQRTQQEDSAVYLCASSSQGAYSNQPQHFGDGTRLSIL.

V gene TRBV18 combines with J gene TRBJ1-5, with 10 bases identical to TRBD1. Germline trimming cut 0 bases from V and 4 bases from J; bases unmatched to any gene: 3. This CDR3 region has 16 residues. Germline CDR1 KGHSH, CDR2 LQKENI. The CDR3 DNA follows: TGTGCCAGCTCACCACCGGGGACAGGGGTGAATCAGCCCCAGCATTTT. Amino acid sequence: CASSPPGTGVNQPQHF.

V usage is TRBV29-1 and J usage is TRBJ2-7; D possibly corresponds to TRBD2 (5 bases). The V end lost 4 bases, the J end lost 1 base, and 20 bases lay between the germline ends. This CDR3 comprises 16 residues. Per the germline V gene, CDR1 is SQVTM and CDR2 is ANQGSEA. The CDR3 sequence is CSVVPGSGPSSYEQYF. The DNA of the CDR3 is TGCAGCGTTGTCCCTGGAAGCGGCCCTTCGTCCTACGAGCAGTACTTC.

The chain carries TRBV29-1 and TRBJ2-5, with a tentative D call TRBD2 (5 bases). Per germline, CDR1 SQVTM and CDR2 ANQGSEA. CDR3 length: 12 amino acids. The V gene lost 5 bases and the J gene lost 4 bases, with 11 bases spanning the gap. The DNA for the CDR3 is TGCAGCGTTCTGAGCGGAGGAGAGACCCAGTACTTC. Translated, it gives CSVLSGGETQYF.

This clone appeared a single time. V gene TRBV5-1 combines with J gene TRBJ2-6; 7 bases are shared with TRBD1. The length of the CDR3 is 15 residues. V lost 5 bases, J lost 4 bases, and 6 bases stayed unmatched. The germline V gene has CDR1 SGHRS and CDR2 YFSETQ. CDR3 sequence: CASRTGVAGANVLTF. The DNA of the CDR3 is TGCGCCAGCAGAACAGGGGTTGCCGGGGCCAACGTCCTGACTTTC.

The genes are TRBV9 and TRBJ2-2; 13 bases fit TRBD2. Germline V lookup: CDR1 SGDLS, CDR2 YYNGEE. Trimming removed 4 bases from V and 9 bases from J; junction bases left unmatched: 12. This CDR3 is built from 17 residues. CDR3 nucleotides: TGTGCCAGCAGCTTCCCCACTAGCGGGGGGGCCTCCAGGGAGCTGTTTTTT. Translation: CASSFPTSGGASRELFF.

This chain uses TRBV30 with TRBJ1-5; a weak D match, TRBD1 (5 bases). V lost 0 bases, J lost 6 bases, and 15 bases lay in between. Germline V gene data show CDR1 as GTSNPN and CDR2 as SVGIG (reference sequence). The CDR3 consists of 15 residues. The CDR3 spells CAWSVKGLGGQPQHF. The CDR3 bases are TGTGCCTGGAGTGTGAAGGGGCTGGGGGGTCAGCCCCAGCATTTT.

The V call is TRBV29-1, the J call TRBJ1-3; 10 nucleotides line up with TRBD1. J was trimmed by 3 bases and V by 1 base; bases with no gene match: 6. The CDR3 has 16 amino acids. CDR1 is SQVTM and CDR2 is ANQGSEA in the germline V gene. The chain's CDR3 is CSVEAGTGADGNTIYF. The CDR3 region has the DNA TGCAGCGTTGAAGCCGGGACAGGGGCCGATGGAAACACCATATATTTT.

V is TRBV5-8 and J is TRBJ2-2; a weak D match, TRBD1 (6 bases). This CDR3 has 15 amino acids. V lost 1 base, J lost 4 bases, and 11 bases lay in between. Germline V gives CDR1 SGHTS, CDR2 YDEGEE. DNA for the CDR3: TGTGCCAGCAGCTTGCACAGGGTAGGCACCGGGGAGCTGTTTTTT. Translated, it gives CASSLHRVGTGELFF.

V usage is TRBV28 and J usage is TRBJ2-7; 8 bases align to TRBD1. Per germline, CDR1 MDHEN and CDR2 SYDVKM. The V and J ends lost 5 bases and 6 bases, in that order; junction bases with no gene match: 12. The CDR3 sequence is 15 residues long. CDR3 sequence: CASSPPPGQVTEQYF. Written as DNA, the CDR3 is TGTGCCAGCAGTCCCCCTCCGGGACAGGTCACCGAGCAGTACTTC.

The chain joins TRBV7-2 to TRBJ2-2, with D uncertain. From germline, CDR1 is SGHTA and CDR2 FQGNSA. The CDR3 runs to 13 residues. V shed 6 bases and J shed 5 bases, with 10 bases lying between them. Here the CDR3 reads CASRQPQTGELFF. CDR3 nucleotide sequence: TGTGCCAGCAGACAACCCCAGACCGGGGAGCTGTTTTTT. Full variable domain (missing parts from reference TRBV7-2 and TRBJ2-2): GAGVSQSPSNKVTEKGKDVELRCDPISGHTALYWYRQSLGQGLEFLIYFQGNSAPDKSGLPSDRFSAERTGGSVSTLTIQRTQQEDSAVYLCASRQPQTGELFFGEGSRLTVL.

The chain employs TRBV5-1 and TRBJ1-1; D not certain. The length of the CDR3 is 13 residues. With 0 bases removed from V and 5 bases from J, the gap between germline ends came to 8 bases. The germline gives CDR1 SGHRS, CDR2 YFSETQ. CDR3 loop: CASSLAGRTEAFF. The CDR3 nucleotides read TGCGCCAGCAGCTTGGCCGGCAGGACTGAAGCTTTCTTT.

The CDR3 DNA sequence: TGTGCCAGCAGCTTAACGGTTGACTATGGCTACACCTTC. Translating gives CASSLTVDYGYTF. The V and J genes are TRBV7-2 and TRBJ1-2; D unclear. V lost 2 bases to trimming and J lost 3 bases, with 7 bases between them. This CDR3 comprises 13 residues. The germline V gene encodes CDR1 SGHTA and CDR2 FQGNSA.

This clone occurred a few times. This chain links TRBV7-2 with TRBJ1-6, with D unclear. V lost 1 base to trimming and J lost 9 bases, with 13 bases between them. Germline-derived CDR1 and CDR2 are SGHTA and FQGNSA. CDR3 length: 15 amino acids. The CDR3 loop is CASSLGRPPSSPLHF. In nucleotides, the CDR3 is TGTGCCAGCAGCTTAGGGAGGCCCCCCAGTTCACCCCTCCACTTT.